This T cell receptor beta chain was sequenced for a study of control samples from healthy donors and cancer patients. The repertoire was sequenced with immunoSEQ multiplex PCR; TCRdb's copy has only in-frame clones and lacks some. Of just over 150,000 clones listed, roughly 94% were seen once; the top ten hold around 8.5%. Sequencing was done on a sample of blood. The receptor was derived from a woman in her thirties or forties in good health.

The chain's CDR3 is CASRAGTSPYEQYF. CDR3 nucleotide sequence: TGTGCCAGTAGGGCCGGGACTAGTCCCTACGAGCAGTACTTC. The rearrangement joins TRBV19 to TRBJ2-7, with 8 bases that match TRBD2. The CDR3 runs to 14 residues. Germline assignment: CDR1 LNHDA and CDR2 SQIVND (reference sequence). Trimming removed 6 bases from V and 2 bases from J; junction bases left unmatched: 6.